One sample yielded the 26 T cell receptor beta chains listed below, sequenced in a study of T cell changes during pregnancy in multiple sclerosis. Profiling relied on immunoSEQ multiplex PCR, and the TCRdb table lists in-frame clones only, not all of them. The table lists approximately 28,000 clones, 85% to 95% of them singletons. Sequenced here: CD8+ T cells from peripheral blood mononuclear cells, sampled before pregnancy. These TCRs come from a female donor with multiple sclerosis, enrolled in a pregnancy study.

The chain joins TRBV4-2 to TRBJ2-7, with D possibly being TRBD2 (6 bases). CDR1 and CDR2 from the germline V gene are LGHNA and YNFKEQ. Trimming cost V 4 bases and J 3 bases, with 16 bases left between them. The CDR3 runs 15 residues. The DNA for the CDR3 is TGTGCCAGCAGCCTCGGGGTAACCGGGAGCTACGAGCAGTACTTC. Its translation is CASSLGVTGSYEQYF.

CDR3 region: CSVPTHQTGTLEQFF. The CDR3 DNA follows: TGCAGCGTTCCAACCCATCAGACAGGTACCCTTGAGCAGTTCTTC. The rearrangement links TRBV29-1 to TRBJ2-1; D perhaps matches TRBD1 (6 bases). Germline assignment: CDR1 SQVTM and CDR2 ANQGSEA. V lost 5 bases to trimming and J lost 9 bases, with 23 bases between them. The CDR3 is 15 residues long.

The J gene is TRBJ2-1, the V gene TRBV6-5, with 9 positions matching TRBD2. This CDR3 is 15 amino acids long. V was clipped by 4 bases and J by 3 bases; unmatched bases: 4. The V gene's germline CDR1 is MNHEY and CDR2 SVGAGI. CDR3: CASSFTSGRYNEQFF. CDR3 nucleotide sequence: TGTGCCAGCAGTTTTACTAGCGGGCGCTACAATGAGCAGTTCTTC.

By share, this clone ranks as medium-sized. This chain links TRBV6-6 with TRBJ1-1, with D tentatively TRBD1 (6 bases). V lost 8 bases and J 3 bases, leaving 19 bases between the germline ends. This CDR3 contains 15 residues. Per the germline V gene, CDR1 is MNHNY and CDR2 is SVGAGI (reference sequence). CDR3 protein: CASGLTGAEDTEAFF. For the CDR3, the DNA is TGTGCCAGCGGCTTGACAGGAGCGGAGGACACTGAAGCTTTCTTT.

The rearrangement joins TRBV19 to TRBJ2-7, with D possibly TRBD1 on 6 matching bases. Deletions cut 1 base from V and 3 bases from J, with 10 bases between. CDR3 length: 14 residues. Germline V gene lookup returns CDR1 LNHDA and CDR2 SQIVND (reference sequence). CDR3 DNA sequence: TGTGCCAGTAGTATAGGCCAGGGGCTCTACGAGCAGTACTTC. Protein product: CASSIGQGLYEQYF.

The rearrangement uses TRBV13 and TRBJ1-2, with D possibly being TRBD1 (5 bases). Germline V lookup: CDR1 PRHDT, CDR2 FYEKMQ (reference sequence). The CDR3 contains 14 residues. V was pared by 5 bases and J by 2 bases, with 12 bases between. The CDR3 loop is CASSPIRGNYGYTF. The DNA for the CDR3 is TGTGCCAGCAGCCCTATACGGGGGAACTATGGCTACACCTTC. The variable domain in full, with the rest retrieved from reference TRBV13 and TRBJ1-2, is AAGVIQSPRHLIKEKRETATLKCYPIPRHDTVYWYQQGPGQDPQFLISFYEKMQSDKGSIPDRFSAQQFSDYHSELNMSSLELGDSALYFCASSPIRGNYGYTFGSGTRLTVV.

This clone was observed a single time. The CDR3 protein is CATSSSRDSLYEQYF. The CDR3 nucleotides are TGTGCCACCAGCAGTTCCCGGGACAGCCTCTACGAGCAGTACTTC. The rearrangement links TRBV15 to TRBJ2-7; the match to TRBD1 covers 7 bases. The germline V gene has CDR1 LNHNV and CDR2 YYDKDF (reference sequence). V lost 3 bases, J lost 3 bases, and 8 bases stayed unmatched. This CDR3 is 15 amino acids long.

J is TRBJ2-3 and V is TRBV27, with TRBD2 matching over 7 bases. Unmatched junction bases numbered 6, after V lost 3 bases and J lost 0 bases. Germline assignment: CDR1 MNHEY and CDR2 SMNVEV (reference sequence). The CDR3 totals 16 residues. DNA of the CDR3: TGTGCCAGCAGTTTCGGACTAGTCTCTAGCACAGATACGCAGTATTTT. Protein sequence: CASSFGLVSSTDTQYF.

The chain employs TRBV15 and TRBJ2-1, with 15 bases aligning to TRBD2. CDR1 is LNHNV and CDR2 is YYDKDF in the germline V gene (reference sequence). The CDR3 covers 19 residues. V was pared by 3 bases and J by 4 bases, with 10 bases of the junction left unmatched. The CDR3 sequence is CATSRAGLAGGPGYNEQFF. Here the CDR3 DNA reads TGTGCCACCAGCAGGGCGGGACTAGCGGGGGGACCAGGTTACAATGAGCAGTTCTTC.

The CDR3 here is CASSLQAGANSPLHF. For the CDR3, the DNA is TGTGCCAGCAGTTTACAAGCGGGGGCAAATTCACCCCTCCACTTT. The J gene is TRBJ1-6, the V gene TRBV25-1; the D gene is possibly TRBD1 (6 bases). The CDR3 extends over 15 amino acids. V gave up 5 bases and J gave up 7 bases, with 15 bases separating them. CDR1 is MGHDK and CDR2 is SYGVNS in the germline V gene.

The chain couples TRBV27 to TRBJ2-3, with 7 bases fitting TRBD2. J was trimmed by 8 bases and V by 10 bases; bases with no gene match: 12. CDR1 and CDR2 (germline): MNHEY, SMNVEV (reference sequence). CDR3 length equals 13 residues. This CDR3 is CATAGLTGGTQYF. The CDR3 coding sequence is TGTGCCACCGCGGGGTTAACGGGGGGTACGCAGTATTTT.

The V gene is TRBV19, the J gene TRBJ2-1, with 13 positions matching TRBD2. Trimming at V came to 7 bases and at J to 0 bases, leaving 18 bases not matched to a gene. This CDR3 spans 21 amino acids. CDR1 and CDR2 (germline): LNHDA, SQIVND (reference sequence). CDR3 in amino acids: CASTPRPGTSGVFSSYNEQFF. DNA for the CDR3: TGTGCCAGTACCCCCCGGCCCGGGACTAGCGGGGTGTTTTCCTCCTACAATGAGCAGTTCTTC. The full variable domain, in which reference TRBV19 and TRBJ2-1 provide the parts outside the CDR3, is DGGITQSPKYLFRKEGQNVTLSCEQNLNHDAMYWYRQDPGQGLRLIYYSQIVNDFQKGDIAEGYSVSREKKESFPLTVTSAQKNPTAFYLCASTPRPGTSGVFSSYNEQFFGPGTRLTVL.

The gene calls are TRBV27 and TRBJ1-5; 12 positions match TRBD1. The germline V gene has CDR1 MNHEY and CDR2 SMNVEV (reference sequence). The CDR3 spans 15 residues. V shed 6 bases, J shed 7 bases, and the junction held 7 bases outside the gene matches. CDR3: CASSPGQGAGQPQHF. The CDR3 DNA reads TGTGCCAGCAGCCCGGGACAGGGGGCTGGACAGCCCCAGCATTTT.

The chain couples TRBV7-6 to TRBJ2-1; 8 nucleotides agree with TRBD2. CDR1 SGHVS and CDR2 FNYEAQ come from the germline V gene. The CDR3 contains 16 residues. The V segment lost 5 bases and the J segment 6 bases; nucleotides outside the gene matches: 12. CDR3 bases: TGTGCCAGCAGCCCCGTAGCGGGACCAGTGTTCAATGAGCAGTTCTTC. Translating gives CASSPVAGPVFNEQFF.

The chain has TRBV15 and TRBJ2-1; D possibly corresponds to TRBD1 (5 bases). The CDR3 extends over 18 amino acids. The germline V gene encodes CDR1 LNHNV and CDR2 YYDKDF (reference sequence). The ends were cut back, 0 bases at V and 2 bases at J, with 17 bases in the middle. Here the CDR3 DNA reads TGTGCCACCAGCAGAGACTTGGGGCTTGGTGATACCTACAATGAGCAGTTCTTC. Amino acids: CATSRDLGLGDTYNEQFF.

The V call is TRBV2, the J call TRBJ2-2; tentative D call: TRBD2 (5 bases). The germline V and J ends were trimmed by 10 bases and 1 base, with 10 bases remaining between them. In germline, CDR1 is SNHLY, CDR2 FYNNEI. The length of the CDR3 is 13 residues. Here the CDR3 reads CAILRGNTGELFF. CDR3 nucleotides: TGTGCCATCCTTCGGGGGAACACCGGGGAGCTGTTTTTT.

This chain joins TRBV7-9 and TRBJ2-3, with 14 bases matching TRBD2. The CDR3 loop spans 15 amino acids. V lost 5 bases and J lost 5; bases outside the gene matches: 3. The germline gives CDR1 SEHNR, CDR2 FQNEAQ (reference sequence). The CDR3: CASSPGTSGGDTQYF. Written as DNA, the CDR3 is TGTGCCAGCAGCCCCGGGACTAGCGGGGGAGATACGCAGTATTTT.

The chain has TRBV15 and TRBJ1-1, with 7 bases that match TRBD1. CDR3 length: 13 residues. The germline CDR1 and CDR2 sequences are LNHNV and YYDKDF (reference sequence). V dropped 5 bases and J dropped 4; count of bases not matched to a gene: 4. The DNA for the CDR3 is TGTGCCACCAGCCTCCACAGGGGCACTGAAGCTTTCTTT. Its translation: CATSLHRGTEAFF.

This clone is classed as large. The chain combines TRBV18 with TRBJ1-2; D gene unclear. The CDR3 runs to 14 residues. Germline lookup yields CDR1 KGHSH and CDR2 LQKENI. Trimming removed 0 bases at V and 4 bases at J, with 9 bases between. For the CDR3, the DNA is TGTGCCAGCTCACCACCCACGGAGAGCTATGGCTACACCTTC. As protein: CASSPPTESYGYTF.

CDR3 protein: CASSLSRAGSRFEQYF. DNA of the CDR3: TGTGCCAGCAGTTTATCGCGGGCAGGATCCAGGTTCGAGCAGTACTTC. The rearrangement uses TRBV27 and TRBJ2-7, with TRBD2 as a possible D gene (5 bases). V lost 0 bases and J lost 6, with 18 bases in between. This CDR3 region has 16 residues. Germline V gene sequence: CDR1 MNHEY, CDR2 SMNVEV (reference sequence).

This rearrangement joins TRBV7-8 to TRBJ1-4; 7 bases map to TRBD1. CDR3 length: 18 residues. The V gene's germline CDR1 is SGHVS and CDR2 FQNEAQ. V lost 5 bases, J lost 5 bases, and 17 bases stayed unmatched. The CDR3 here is CASSPRRDSRWGNEKLFF. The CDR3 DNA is TGTGCCAGCAGCCCCCGGAGGGACAGTCGATGGGGAAATGAAAAACTGTTTTTT. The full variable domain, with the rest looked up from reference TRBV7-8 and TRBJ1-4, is GAGVSQSPRYKVAKRGQDVALRCDPISGHVSLFWYQQALGQGPEFLTYFQNEAQLDKSGLPSDRFFAERPEGSVSTLKIQRTQQEDSAVYLCASSPRRDSRWGNEKLFFGSGTQLSVL.

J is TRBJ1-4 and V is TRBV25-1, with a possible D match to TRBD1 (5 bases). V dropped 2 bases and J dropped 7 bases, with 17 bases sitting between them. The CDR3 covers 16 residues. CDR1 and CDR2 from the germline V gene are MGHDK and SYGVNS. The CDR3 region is CASSEGHAGLVEKLFF. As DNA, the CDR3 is TGTGCCAGCAGTGAAGGGCACGCAGGGTTGGTTGAAAAACTGTTTTTT.

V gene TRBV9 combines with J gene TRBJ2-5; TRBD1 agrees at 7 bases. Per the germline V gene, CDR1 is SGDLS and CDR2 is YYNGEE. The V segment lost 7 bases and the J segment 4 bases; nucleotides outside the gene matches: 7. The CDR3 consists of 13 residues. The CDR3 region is CASGDRVGETQYF. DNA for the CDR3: TGTGCCAGCGGAGACAGGGTGGGAGAGACCCAGTACTTC.

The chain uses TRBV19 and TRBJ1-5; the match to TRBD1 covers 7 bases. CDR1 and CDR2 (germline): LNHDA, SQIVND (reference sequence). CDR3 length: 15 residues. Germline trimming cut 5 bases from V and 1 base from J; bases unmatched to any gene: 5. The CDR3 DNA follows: TGTGCCAGTAGTCCCTCGACAGGGAGCAATCAGCCCCAGCATTTT. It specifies CASSPSTGSNQPQHF.

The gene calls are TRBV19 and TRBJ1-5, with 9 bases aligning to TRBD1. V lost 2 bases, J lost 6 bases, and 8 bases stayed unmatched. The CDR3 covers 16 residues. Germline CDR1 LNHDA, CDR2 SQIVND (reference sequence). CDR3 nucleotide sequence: TGTGCCAGTAGTATATGGGGACAGGGAGGGGGTCAGCCCCAGCATTTT. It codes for CASSIWGQGGGQPQHF.

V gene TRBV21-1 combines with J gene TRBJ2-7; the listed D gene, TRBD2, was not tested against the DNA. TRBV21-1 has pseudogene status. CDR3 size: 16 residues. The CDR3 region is CASSKGGGRGVYEQYF. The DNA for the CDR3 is TGTGCCAGCAGCAAAGGCGGGGGTAGGGGGGTCTACGAGCAGTACTTC.